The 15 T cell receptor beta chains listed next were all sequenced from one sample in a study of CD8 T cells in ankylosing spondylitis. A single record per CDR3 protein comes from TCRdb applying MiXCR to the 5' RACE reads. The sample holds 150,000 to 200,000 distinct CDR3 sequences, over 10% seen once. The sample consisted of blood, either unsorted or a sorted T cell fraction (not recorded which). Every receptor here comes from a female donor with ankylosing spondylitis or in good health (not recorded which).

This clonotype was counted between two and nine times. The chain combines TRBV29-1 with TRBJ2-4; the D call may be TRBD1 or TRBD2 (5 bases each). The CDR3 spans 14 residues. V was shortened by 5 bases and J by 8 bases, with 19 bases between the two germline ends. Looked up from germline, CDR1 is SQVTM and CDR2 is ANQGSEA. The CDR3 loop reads CSVQVGAVGDIQYF. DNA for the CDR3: TGCAGCGTTCAAGTCGGGGCCGTAGGGGACATTCAGTACTTC.

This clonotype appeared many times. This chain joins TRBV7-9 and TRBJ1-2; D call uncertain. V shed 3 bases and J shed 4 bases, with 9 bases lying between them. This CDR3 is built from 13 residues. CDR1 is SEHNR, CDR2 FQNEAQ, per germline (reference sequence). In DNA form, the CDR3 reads TGTGCCAGCAGCTTGGAGATCACCTATGGCTACACCTTC. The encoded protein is CASSLEITYGYTF. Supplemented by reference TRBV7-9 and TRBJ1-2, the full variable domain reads DTGVSQNPRHKITKRGQNVTFRCDPISEHNRLYWYRQTLGQGPEFLTYFQNEAQLEKSRLLSDRFSAERPKGSFSTLEIQRTEQGDSAMYLCASSLEITYGYTFGSGTRLTVV.

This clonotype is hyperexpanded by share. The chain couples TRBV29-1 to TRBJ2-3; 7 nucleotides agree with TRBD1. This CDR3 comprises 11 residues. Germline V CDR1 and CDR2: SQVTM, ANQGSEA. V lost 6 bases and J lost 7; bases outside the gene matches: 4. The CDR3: CSVWDRNTQYF. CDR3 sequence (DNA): TGCAGCGTCTGGGACAGAAATACGCAGTATTTT.

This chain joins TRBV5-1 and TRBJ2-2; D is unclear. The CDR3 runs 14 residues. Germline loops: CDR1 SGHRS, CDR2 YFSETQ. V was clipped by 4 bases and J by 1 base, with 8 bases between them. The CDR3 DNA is TGCGCCAGCAGCCCGCCCCGGAACACCGGGGAGCTGTTTTTT. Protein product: CASSPPRNTGELFF.

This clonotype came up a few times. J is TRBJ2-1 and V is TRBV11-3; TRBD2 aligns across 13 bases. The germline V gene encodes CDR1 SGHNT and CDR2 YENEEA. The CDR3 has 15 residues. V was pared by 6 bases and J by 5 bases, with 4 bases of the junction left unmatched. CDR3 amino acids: CASRGGTSGNNEQFF. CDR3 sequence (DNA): TGTGCCAGCAGGGGCGGGACTAGCGGGAACAATGAGCAGTTCTTC.

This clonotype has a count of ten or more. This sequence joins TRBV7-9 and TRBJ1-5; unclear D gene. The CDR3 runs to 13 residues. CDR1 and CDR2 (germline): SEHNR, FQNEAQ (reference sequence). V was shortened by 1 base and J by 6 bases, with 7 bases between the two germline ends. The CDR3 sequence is CASSLDSGQPQHF. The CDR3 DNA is TGTGCCAGCAGCTTAGACTCGGGTCAGCCCCAGCATTTT. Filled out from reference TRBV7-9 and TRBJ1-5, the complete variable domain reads DTGVSQNPRHKITKRGQNVTFRCDPISEHNRLYWYRQTLGQGPEFLTYFQNEAQLEKSRLLSDRFSAERPKGSFSTLEIQRTEQGDSAMYLCASSLDSGQPQHFGDGTRLSIL.

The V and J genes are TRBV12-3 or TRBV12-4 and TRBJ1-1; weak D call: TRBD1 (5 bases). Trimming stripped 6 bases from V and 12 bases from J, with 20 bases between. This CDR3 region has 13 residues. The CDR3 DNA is TGTGCCAGCAGAGGACGACAGCACCGGGCGTCTTTCTTT. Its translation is CASRGRQHRASFF.

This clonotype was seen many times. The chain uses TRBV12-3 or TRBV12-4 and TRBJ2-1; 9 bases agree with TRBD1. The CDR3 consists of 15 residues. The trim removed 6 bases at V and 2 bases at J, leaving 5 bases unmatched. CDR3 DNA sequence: TGTGCCAGCAGCCACCGGGACAGGGCCTACAATGAGCAGTTCTTC. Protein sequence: CASSHRDRAYNEQFF.

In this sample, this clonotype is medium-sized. CDR3 sequence: CASSQEGAGSGEKLFF. The DNA of the CDR3 is TGCGCCAGCAGCCAAGAAGGGGCAGGGAGTGGGGAAAAACTGTTTTTT. This chain joins TRBV4-3 and TRBJ1-4; D perhaps matches TRBD1 (5 bases). Trimming took 0 bases from V and 8 from J, leaving 16 bases between them. The CDR3 is 16 residues long. Per germline, CDR1 LGHNA and CDR2 YSLEER.

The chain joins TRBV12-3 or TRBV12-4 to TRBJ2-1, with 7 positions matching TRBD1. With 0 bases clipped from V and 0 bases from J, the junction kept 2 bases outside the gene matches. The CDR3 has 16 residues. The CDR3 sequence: CASSLARGLSYNEQFF. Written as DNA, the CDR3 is TGTGCCAGCAGTTTAGCGAGGGGGCTCTCCTACAATGAGCAGTTCTTC.

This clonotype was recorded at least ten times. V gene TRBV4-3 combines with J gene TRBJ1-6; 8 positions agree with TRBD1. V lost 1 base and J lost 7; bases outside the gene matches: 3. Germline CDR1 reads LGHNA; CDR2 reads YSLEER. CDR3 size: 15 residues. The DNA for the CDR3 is TGCGCCAGCAGCCAAGCGGACAGGGAAAATTCACCCCTCCACTTT. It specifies CASSQADRENSPLHF.

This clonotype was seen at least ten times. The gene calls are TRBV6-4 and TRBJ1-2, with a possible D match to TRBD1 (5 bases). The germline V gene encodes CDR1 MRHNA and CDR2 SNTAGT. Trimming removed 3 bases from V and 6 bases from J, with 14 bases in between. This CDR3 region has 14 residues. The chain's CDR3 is CASSERDSPDGYTF. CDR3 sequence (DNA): TGTGCCAGCAGTGAAAGAGACAGTCCTGATGGCTACACCTTC.

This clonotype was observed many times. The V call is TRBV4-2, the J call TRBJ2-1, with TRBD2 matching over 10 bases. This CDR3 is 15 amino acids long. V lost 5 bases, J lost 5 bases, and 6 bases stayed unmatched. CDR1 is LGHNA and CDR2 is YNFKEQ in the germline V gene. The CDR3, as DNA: TGTGCCAGCAGCTACCTAGCGGGAGCTAACAATGAGCAGTTCTTC. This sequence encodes CASSYLAGANNEQFF.

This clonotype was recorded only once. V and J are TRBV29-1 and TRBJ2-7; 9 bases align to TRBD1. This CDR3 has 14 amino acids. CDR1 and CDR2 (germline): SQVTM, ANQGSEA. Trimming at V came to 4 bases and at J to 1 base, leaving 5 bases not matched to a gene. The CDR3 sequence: CSVVPQGASYEQYF. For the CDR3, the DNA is TGCAGCGTTGTCCCACAGGGGGCTTCCTACGAGCAGTACTTC.

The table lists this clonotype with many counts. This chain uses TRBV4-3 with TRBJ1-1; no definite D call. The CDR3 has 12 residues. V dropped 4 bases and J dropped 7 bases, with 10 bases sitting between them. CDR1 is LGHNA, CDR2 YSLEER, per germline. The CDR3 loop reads CASSRAVGEAFF. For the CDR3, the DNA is TGCGCCAGCAGCCGAGCAGTAGGTGAAGCTTTCTTT.